Listed below are T cell receptor beta chains from one sample, sequenced in a study of blood T cell repertoires in COVID-19. Libraries were prepared by immunoSEQ multiplex PCR; TCRdb keeps only in-frame clonotypes and omits some of them. This sample yields hundreds of thousands of clones, of which around 88% are seen a single time; 2% to 2.5% belongs to the top ten. The sample taken for sequencing was PBMCs or T cells enriched from blood (not recorded which). The receptors stem from a woman between 50 and 59 years old who had recovered from COVID-19. CDR3s include the opening cysteine and the closing phenylalanine or tryptophan. The order of the fields is CDR3 length, clone size, V gene, D gene, J gene, CDR3 protein, CDR3 DNA. The D gene is left open where the match is weak. Size is stated for part of the rows, as once, few or many counts, or as a class when the clone is expanded.

14	.	TRBV2	TRBD1	TRBJ2-7	CASSPDRGIYEQYF	TGTGCCAGCAGTCCGGACAGGGGAATCTACGAGCAGTACTTC
15	.	TRBV9	TRBD1	TRBJ1-6	CASSARDSLSSPLHF	TGTGCCAGCAGCGCCAGGGACAGCTTGTCTTCACCCCTCCACTTT
15	.	TRBV11-2	TRBD2	TRBJ2-3	CASSFSSGGVDTQYF	TGTGCCAGCAGCTTTTCCAGCGGGGGGGTAGATACGCAGTATTTT
15	.	TRBV25-1	TRBD1	TRBJ2-2	CASSPPDRDTGELFF	TGTGCCAGCAGTCCCCCGGACAGGGACACCGGGGAGCTGTTTTTT
11	once	TRBV10-3	.	TRBJ2-5	CAISAGETQYF	TGTGCCATCAGTGCGGGTGAGACCCAGTACTTC
12	.	TRBV7-9	.	TRBJ1-5	CASSLGGQPQHF	TGTGCCAGCAGCTTAGGAGGACAGCCCCAGCATTTT
12	.	TRBV18	.	TRBJ1-1	CASSPLTVEAFF	TGTGCCAGCTCACCACTGACAGTTGAAGCTTTCTTT
15	.	TRBV7-8	TRBD2	TRBJ2-5	CASSLEASGRETQYF	TGTGCCAGCAGCTTAGAGGCTAGCGGGAGAGAGACCCAGTACTTC
18	few	TRBV19	.	TRBJ1-1	CASTLGGKVRSSNTEAFF	TGTGCCAGTACCCTAGGTGGAAAAGTTCGCAGCTCGAACACTGAAGCTTTCTTT
16	.	TRBV4-2	.	TRBJ1-4	CASSQEMGEGYEKLFF	TGTGCCAGCAGCCAAGAGATGGGCGAGGGATATGAAAAACTGTTTTTT
18	once	TRBV5-6	TRBD2	TRBJ2-7	CASSSTGLAGSAYYEQYF	TGTGCCAGCAGCTCAACCGGACTAGCGGGAAGCGCCTACTACGAGCAGTACTTC
13	.	TRBV6-5	.	TRBJ1-1	CASSYTGNTEAFF	TGTGCCAGCAGTTATACGGGGAACACTGAAGCTTTCTTT
16	once	TRBV3-1/TRBV3-2	.	TRBJ2-3	CASSRGTTSSTDTQYF	TGTGCCAGCAGCCGCGGGACCACTTCTAGCACAGATACGCAGTATTTT
14	.	TRBV6-5	TRBD1	TRBJ1-4	CASGTTGDGEKLFF	TGTGCCAGCGGGACGACAGGGGATGGTGAAAAACTGTTTTTT
13	.	TRBV11-2	.	TRBJ2-7	CASSLDRGSEQYF	TGTGCCAGCAGCTTAGATCGAGGGAGTGAGCAGTACTTC
16	.	TRBV30	TRBD1	TRBJ1-5	CAWNLKGGRGNQPQHF	TGTGCCTGGAACCTCAAAGGGGGCAGGGGCAATCAGCCCCAGCATTTT
13	.	TRBV3-1/TRBV3-2	.	TRBJ1-5	CASSQGLPQPQHF	TGTGCCAGCAGCCAAGGGCTCCCCCAGCCCCAGCATTTT
14	.	TRBV18	.	TRBJ2-7	CASALGGNSYEQYF	TGTGCCAGCGCATTGGGAGGAAACTCCTACGAGCAGTACTTC
16	once	TRBV28	TRBD2	TRBJ2-7	CASSLYGLAGLYEQYF	TGTGCCAGCAGTTTATACGGACTAGCGGGACTCTACGAGCAGTACTTC
13	.	TRBV27	.	TRBJ2-7	CASSADRFYEQYF	TGTGCCAGCAGTGCAGACAGGTTCTACGAGCAGTACTTC
17	once	TRBV5-1	TRBD2	TRBJ2-1	CASSSYRGLAGYNEQFF	TGCGCCAGCAGCTCCTACAGAGGACTAGCGGGATACAATGAGCAGTTCTTC
12	.	TRBV28	.	TRBJ1-5	CASRGSNQPQHF	TGTGCCAGCCGGGGGAGCAATCAGCCCCAGCATTTT
15	.	TRBV6-5	TRBD1	TRBJ1-1	CASSFLTGGITEAFF	TGTGCCAGCAGTTTTCTGACAGGGGGCATCACTGAAGCTTTCTTT
12	.	TRBV29-1	.	TRBJ1-2	CSARQENYGYTF	TGCAGCGCCCGACAGGAGAACTATGGCTACACCTTC
15	.	TRBV28	TRBD1	TRBJ1-1	CASSLRGRKNTEAFF	TGTGCCAGCAGTTTGAGGGGGCGAAAGAACACTGAAGCTTTCTTT
13	.	TRBV14	TRBD1	TRBJ1-3	CASSRDRAGTIYF	TGTGCCAGCAGCAGGGACAGGGCCGGCACCATATATTTT
19	.	TRBV7-2	.	TRBJ1-5	CASGRQGPGGRNSNQPQHF	TGTGCCAGCGGGCGCCAGGGTCCCGGGGGGCGCAATAGCAATCAGCCCCAGCATTTT
15	.	TRBV9	.	TRBJ2-3	CASSVVSGPTDTQYF	TGTGCCAGCAGCGTAGTGTCAGGGCCCACAGATACGCAGTATTTT
13	.	TRBV11-2	TRBD1	TRBJ1-1	CASSFSGGTEAFF	TGTGCCAGCAGCTTTTCAGGGGGTACTGAAGCTTTCTTT